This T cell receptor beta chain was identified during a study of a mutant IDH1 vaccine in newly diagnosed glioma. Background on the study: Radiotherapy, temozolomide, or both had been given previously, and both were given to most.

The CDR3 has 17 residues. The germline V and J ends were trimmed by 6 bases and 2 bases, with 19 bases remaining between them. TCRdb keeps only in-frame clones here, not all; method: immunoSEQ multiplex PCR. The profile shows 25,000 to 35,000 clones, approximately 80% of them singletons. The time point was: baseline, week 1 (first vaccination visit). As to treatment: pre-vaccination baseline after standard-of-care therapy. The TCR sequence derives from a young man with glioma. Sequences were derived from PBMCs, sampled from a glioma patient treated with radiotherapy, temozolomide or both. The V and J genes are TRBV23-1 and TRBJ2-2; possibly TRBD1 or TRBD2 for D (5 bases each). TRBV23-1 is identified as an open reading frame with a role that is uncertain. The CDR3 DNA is TGCGCCAGCAGCCTGGCTGACGAGGGGCTAAACACCGGGGAGCTGTTTTTT. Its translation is CASSLADEGLNTGELFF.